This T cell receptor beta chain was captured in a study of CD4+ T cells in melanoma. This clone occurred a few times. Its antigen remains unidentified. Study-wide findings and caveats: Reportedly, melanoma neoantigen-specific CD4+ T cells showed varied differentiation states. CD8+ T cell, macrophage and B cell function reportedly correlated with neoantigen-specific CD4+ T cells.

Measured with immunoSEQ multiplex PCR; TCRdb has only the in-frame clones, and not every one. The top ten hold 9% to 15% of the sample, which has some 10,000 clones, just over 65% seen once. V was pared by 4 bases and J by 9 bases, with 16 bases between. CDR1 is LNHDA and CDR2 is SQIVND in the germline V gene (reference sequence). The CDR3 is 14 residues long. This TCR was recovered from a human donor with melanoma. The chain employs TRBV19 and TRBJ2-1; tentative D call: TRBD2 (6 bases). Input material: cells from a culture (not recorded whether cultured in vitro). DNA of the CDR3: TGTGCCAGTAGTAATGGGGCCGGGGGAGGTGAGCAGTTCTTC. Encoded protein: CASSNGAGGGEQFF.